These 28 T cell receptor beta chains share one sample of origin, sequenced in a study of cytomegalovirus exposure and HLA in healthy donors. PCR primers comprised 60 Vbeta and 13 Jbeta primers. The method was immunoSEQ multiplex PCR; TCRdb's version includes in-frame clones alone and lacks a portion of them. The sample includes some 100,000 clones, around 70% seen only once; the top ten take approximately 5.5%. Source material: PBMCs. The receptors originated from a woman in her 70s in good health and CMV-seropositive.

This rearrangement joins TRBV2 to TRBJ2-3; D is perhaps TRBD2 (7 bases). This CDR3 is 14 amino acids long. The germline CDR1 and CDR2 sequences are SNHLY and FYNNEI. V was shortened by 8 bases and J by 4 bases, with 16 bases between the two germline ends. CDR3 nucleotide sequence: TGTGCCAGCGAGGAGGGGGGGCCCGCAGATACGCAGTATTTT. Translated: CASEEGGPADTQYF.

The rearrangement joins TRBV6-6 to TRBJ2-5; TRBD1 aligns across 7 bases. The V and J ends lost 8 bases and 5 bases, in that order; junction bases with no gene match: 8. Germline V CDR1 and CDR2: MNHNY, SVGAGI (reference sequence). This CDR3 has 13 residues. The CDR3: CASRPTGEETQYF. Written as DNA, the CDR3 is TGTGCCAGCCGCCCTACAGGGGAGGAGACCCAGTACTTC.

This chain links TRBV27 with TRBJ2-1; D ambiguous. This CDR3 has 12 amino acids. The V and J ends lost 6 bases and 9 bases respectively, with 12 bases between them. Germline V gene lookup returns CDR1 MNHEY and CDR2 SMNVEV (reference sequence). CDR3 sequence reads: CASRLPLGEQFF. The DNA of the CDR3 is TGTGCCAGCAGACTTCCTCTTGGTGAGCAGTTCTTC.

This sequence joins TRBV19 and TRBJ1-1; D is uncertain. This CDR3 has 13 residues. Looked up from germline, CDR1 is LNHDA and CDR2 is SQIVND (reference sequence). Trimming took off 7 bases at V and 0 bases at J, with 9 bases between the two ends. The CDR3 coding sequence is TGTGCCAGTACCCCAACATTGAACACTGAAGCTTTCTTT. This translates into CASTPTLNTEAFF.

This clone was seen a handful of times. This chain joins TRBV7-9 and TRBJ1-1; the D gene is possibly TRBD1 (6 bases). The germline V and J ends were trimmed by 4 bases and 1 base, with 10 bases remaining between them. Germline V CDR1 and CDR2: SEHNR, FQNEAQ (reference sequence). This CDR3 has 14 residues. For the CDR3, the DNA is TGTGCCAGCAGCTCATCGGACAGGAACACTGAAGCTTTCTTT. Protein: CASSSSDRNTEAFF.

The chain employs TRBV4-3 and TRBJ2-7; 8 bases match TRBD2. This CDR3 contains 15 residues. Germline V CDR1 and CDR2: LGHNA, YSLEER. Unmatched junction bases numbered 9, after V lost 2 bases and J lost 6 bases. The CDR3 region is CASSQNGGGPGEQYF. As DNA, the CDR3 is TGCGCCAGCAGCCAAAACGGGGGGGGGCCGGGCGAGCAGTACTTC.

This clone was recorded a few times. The CDR3 reads CASSDPSGGAALTGELFF. In DNA form, the CDR3 reads TGCGCCAGCAGCGACCCTAGCGGGGGGGCCGCTCTAACCGGGGAGCTGTTTTTT. The rearrangement joins TRBV5-1 to TRBJ2-2, with TRBD2 matching 12 bases. The germline V gene has CDR1 SGHRS and CDR2 YFSETQ. J gave up 5 bases and V 4 bases, and 12 bases lay outside the gene matches. This CDR3 region has 18 residues.

This clone was detected a few times. This sequence joins TRBV30 and TRBJ1-6; 7 nucleotides line up with TRBD1. Trimming cost V 2 bases and J 7 bases; bases outside gene matches: 5. This CDR3 is built from 14 residues. Germline values: CDR1 GTSNPN, CDR2 SVGIG (reference sequence). CDR3 DNA sequence: TGTGCCTGGAGTATCTACAGGGGAAATTCACCCCTCCACTTT. Amino acids: CAWSIYRGNSPLHF.

This clone was observed a handful of times. The chain is built from TRBV6-6 and TRBJ2-7; a weak D match, TRBD1 (5 bases). Germline values: CDR1 MNHNY, CDR2 SVGAGI (reference sequence). Trimming took 0 bases from V and 0 from J, leaving 12 bases between them. The CDR3 covers 16 residues. The CDR3 sequence is CASSYSAKGISYEQYF. CDR3 in DNA: TGTGCCAGCAGTTACTCCGCGAAGGGGATCTCCTACGAGCAGTACTTC.

The chain links TRBV13 to TRBJ2-7; 8 bases are a match to TRBD1. Losses at the gene ends were 6 bases for V and 2 bases for J; bases not matched to a gene: 9. The CDR3 extends over 15 amino acids. The germline gives CDR1 PRHDT, CDR2 FYEKMQ (reference sequence). The CDR3 reads CASRPAGGGTYEQYF. CDR3 in DNA: TGTGCCAGCAGACCAGCAGGGGGCGGAACCTACGAGCAGTACTTC.

The J gene is TRBJ2-3, the V gene TRBV30, with 10 bases aligning to TRBD2. The V gene's germline CDR1 is GTSNPN and CDR2 SVGIG (reference sequence). CDR3 length equals 16 residues. Unmatched junction bases numbered 11, after V lost 4 bases and J lost 4 bases. The CDR3 loop reads CAWTPGTSAGSDTQYF. CDR3 coding DNA: TGTGCCTGGACCCCCGGGACTAGCGCTGGCTCAGATACGCAGTATTTT.

The V and J genes are TRBV9 and TRBJ2-1, with 8 bases lining up with TRBD1. In germline, CDR1 is SGDLS, CDR2 YYNGEE. The J segment lost 7 bases and the V segment lost 0 bases, leaving 6 bases of the junction unmatched. The CDR3 consists of 15 residues. The CDR3 sequence is CASSVAGQGANEQFF. DNA for the CDR3: TGTGCCAGCAGCGTAGCTGGGCAGGGGGCTAATGAGCAGTTCTTC.

The chain is built from TRBV5-6 and TRBJ2-5; the D gene is possibly TRBD1 (5 bases). The J call may not be correct, given that the DNA end is closer to TRBJ2-7. The CDR3 consists of 12 residues. In germline, CDR1 is SGHDT, CDR2 YYEEEE. This chain's CDR3 is CASSLSGNEQYF. The CDR3 DNA is TGTGCCAGCAGCTTGTCAGGGAACGAGCAGTACTTC.

In DNA form, the CDR3 reads TGCGCCAGCAGCTTGGACGGGACAGGGGGCTCTTCACCCCTCCACTTT. It is translated as CASSLDGTGGSSPLHF. The rearrangement links TRBV5-1 to TRBJ1-6; 12 nucleotides match TRBD1. Germline CDR1 is SGHRS and CDR2 is YFSETQ. With V trimmed by 0 bases and J by 9 bases, 4 bases remained unmatched. The CDR3 loop spans 16 amino acids. Full variable domain (outside the CDR3, taken from reference TRBV5-1 and TRBJ1-6): KAGVTQTPRYLIKTRGQQVTLSCSPISGHRSVSWYQQTPGQGLQFLFEYFSETQRNKGNFPGRFSGRQFSNSRSEMNVSTLELGDSALYLCASSLDGTGGSSPLHFGNGTRLTVT.

V usage is TRBV9 and J usage is TRBJ1-1, with 8 nucleotides matching TRBD1. This CDR3 spans 15 amino acids. Germline CDR1 and CDR2: SGDLS and YYNGEE. The V segment lost 3 bases and the J segment 1 base; nucleotides outside the gene matches: 5. DNA for the CDR3: TGTGCCAGCAGCGCCCAAGGGACAGGGAACACTGAAGCTTTCTTT. Its translation: CASSAQGTGNTEAFF.

This clone was detected a few times. The V gene is TRBV2, the J gene TRBJ1-4; D might be TRBD1 (5 bases). The CDR3 runs 14 residues. V lost 3 bases, J lost 7 bases, and 12 bases lay in between. Germline values: CDR1 SNHLY, CDR2 FYNNEI. This CDR3 is CASSEGQGFEKLFF. Written as DNA, the CDR3 is TGTGCCAGCAGTGAGGGCCAGGGATTTGAAAAACTGTTTTTT.

The chain carries TRBV10-3 and TRBJ2-3, with 10 bases aligning to TRBD2. From germline, CDR1 is ENHRY and CDR2 SYGVKD. The V segment lost 10 bases and the J segment 0 bases; nucleotides outside the gene matches: 7. The CDR3 consists of 15 residues. The CDR3 loop is CATGETSGSTDTQYF. The CDR3 nucleotides read TGTGCCACCGGGGAGACTAGCGGGAGCACAGATACGCAGTATTTT.

CDR3 residues: CASSDPTGNQPQHF. Here the CDR3 DNA reads TGTGCCAGCAGCGACCCTACAGGGAACCAGCCCCAGCATTTT. The rearrangement uses TRBV7-6 and TRBJ1-5; tentatively, D is TRBD1 (6 bases). Trimming took off 5 bases at V and 7 bases at J, with 15 bases between the two ends. The CDR3 runs 14 residues. CDR1 and CDR2 (germline): SGHVS, FNYEAQ.

The DNA of the CDR3 is TGTGCCAGTAGAGGAGGGCCGTGGGGCTATGGCTACACCTTC. Residues: CASRGGPWGYGYTF. The chain carries TRBV19 and TRBJ1-2, with D hard to call. The V gene lost 6 bases and the J gene lost 4 bases, with 15 bases spanning the gap. CDR3 size: 14 residues. Germline values: CDR1 LNHDA, CDR2 SQIVND (reference sequence). Together with reference TRBV19 and TRBJ1-2, the CDR3 gives the full variable domain: DGGITQSPKYLFRKEGQNVTLSCEQNLNHDAMYWYRQDPGQGLRLIYYSQIVNDFQKGDIAEGYSVSREKKESFPLTVTSAQKNPTAFYLCASRGGPWGYGYTFGSGTRLTVV.

The rearrangement links TRBV6-5 to TRBJ2-1; D is undetermined. This CDR3 spans 14 amino acids. Germline CDR1 and CDR2: MNHEY and SVGAGI. The V and J ends lost 4 bases and 6 bases respectively, with 13 bases between them. This CDR3 is CASSSGEVVNEQFF. CDR3 in DNA: TGTGCCAGCAGTTCCGGAGAAGTGGTCAATGAGCAGTTCTTC.

This chain uses TRBV27 with TRBJ2-7, with a possible D match to TRBD1 (5 bases). With 0 bases removed from V and 4 bases from J, the gap between germline ends came to 13 bases. The CDR3 consists of 15 residues. The germline V gene has CDR1 MNHEY and CDR2 SMNVEV (reference sequence). The CDR3 DNA reads as TGTGCCAGCAGTTTATCCACAGGCCTATGGTACGAGCAGTACTTC. Translation gives CASSLSTGLWYEQYF.

This clone has only a few counts. This chain uses TRBV30 with TRBJ1-1; D is unresolved. This CDR3 has 13 amino acids. Trimming cost V 3 bases and J 0 bases, with 8 bases left between them. Germline CDR1 reads GTSNPN; CDR2 reads SVGIG (reference sequence). The CDR3 DNA reads TGTGCCTGGAGGGGCAGCTTGAACACTGAAGCTTTCTTT. It codes for CAWRGSLNTEAFF.

This chain uses TRBV11-2 with TRBJ1-6; tentatively, D is TRBD1 (6 bases). Germline V gene data show CDR1 as SGHAT and CDR2 as FQNNGV. The V gene lost 7 bases and the J gene lost 8 bases, with 12 bases spanning the gap. This CDR3 region has 13 residues. The CDR3 DNA reads as TGTGCCAGCAAGACAGGAACCCATTCACCCCTCCACTTT. Its translation: CASKTGTHSPLHF.

This clone was picked up a small number of times. The chain joins TRBV7-2 to TRBJ1-1; no clear D. This CDR3 region has 13 residues. Looked up from germline, CDR1 is SGHTA and CDR2 is FQGNSA. Trimming left V 5 bases short and J 6 bases short, with 13 bases between. CDR3 in amino acids: CASSRRGEAEAFF. The DNA for the CDR3 is TGTGCCAGCAGCCGCCGGGGAGAGGCTGAAGCTTTCTTT. Variable domain in full (rest from reference TRBV7-2 and TRBJ1-1): GAGVSQSPSNKVTEKGKDVELRCDPISGHTALYWYRQSLGQGLEFLIYFQGNSAPDKSGLPSDRFSAERTGGSVSTLTIQRTQQEDSAVYLCASSRRGEAEAFFGQGTRLTVV.

The rearrangement uses TRBV2 and TRBJ2-2; weak D call: TRBD2 (6 bases). CDR1 SNHLY and CDR2 FYNNEI come from the germline V gene. V lost 1 base to trimming and J lost 7 bases, with 13 bases between them. CDR3 length: 15 residues. The CDR3 nucleotides are TGTGCCAGCAGTGAAGTAGCGGCCCTCCTCGGGGAGCTGTTTTTT. Translating it yields CASSEVAALLGELFF.

On this clone: Different DNA sequences within this sample yield the same CDR3. The chain recombines TRBV6-1 with TRBJ1-3; a possible D gene is TRBD1 (6 bases). V was pared by 7 bases and J by 2 bases, with 15 bases between. This CDR3 is built from 15 residues. Germline CDR1 reads MNHNS; CDR2 reads SASEGT. In DNA, the CDR3 is TGTGCCAGCAATAGTCAGGGGAAAGCTGGAAACACCATATATTTT. Translation gives CASNSQGKAGNTIYF.

This sequence joins TRBV5-6 and TRBJ1-2; D might be TRBD1 (5 bases). V lost 6 bases and J lost 0, with 15 bases in between. The CDR3 totals 15 residues. Looked up from germline, CDR1 is SGHDT and CDR2 is YYEEEE. The CDR3 is CASTTMTVSNYGYTF. In DNA, the CDR3 is TGTGCCAGCACCACGATGACAGTCTCTAACTATGGCTACACCTTC.

The rearrangement links TRBV5-1 to TRBJ1-2; D unclear. The CDR3 extends over 13 amino acids. The V end was cut by 1 base, the J end by 6 bases, with 10 bases between. The germline V gene has CDR1 SGHRS and CDR2 YFSETQ. CDR3 DNA sequence: TGCGCCAGCAGCTTGACCGGGAGGGATGGCTACACCTTC. Translation: CASSLTGRDGYTF. The whole variable domain, remainder taken from reference TRBV5-1 and TRBJ1-2, is KAGVTQTPRYLIKTRGQQVTLSCSPISGHRSVSWYQQTPGQGLQFLFEYFSETQRNKGNFPGRFSGRQFSNSRSEMNVSTLELGDSALYLCASSLTGRDGYTFGSGTRLTVV.